One and the same sample provided the 17 T cell receptor beta chains below, sequenced in a study of cytomegalovirus exposure and HLA in healthy donors. The PCR made use of 60 Vbeta and 13 Jbeta primers. Repertoires were generated with immunoSEQ multiplex PCR, while TCRdb's copy carries only in-frame clones and drops some. The repertoire includes about 200,000 clones, roughly 74% of them detected once, and 1.5% to 2% sits in the top ten. Sequencing was done on a sample of PBMCs. Receptor source: a woman between 25 and 40 years old in good health and CMV-seronegative.

This rearrangement joins TRBV2 to TRBJ2-2, with 9 bases aligning to TRBD2. This CDR3 spans 15 amino acids. J was trimmed by 8 bases and V by 1 base; bases with no gene match: 5. Germline V gives CDR1 SNHLY, CDR2 FYNNEI. CDR3 coding DNA: TGTGCCAGCAGTGAAGGCGGGAGGGTCAGGGGGGAGCTGTTTTTT. Amino acid sequence: CASSEGGRVRGELFF.

V and J are TRBV5-5 and TRBJ2-7; D perhaps matches TRBD2 (6 bases). Trimming removed 2 bases at V and 5 bases at J, with 8 bases between. Germline-derived CDR1 and CDR2 are SGHKS and YYEKEE (reference sequence). CDR3 length: 12 amino acids. This CDR3 is CASSFGGDEQYF. The CDR3 DNA sequence: TGTGCCAGCAGCTTTGGAGGGGACGAGCAGTACTTC.

The chain combines TRBV4-2 with TRBJ2-1; 9 bases match TRBD2. CDR1 LGHNA and CDR2 YNFKEQ come from the germline V gene. V dropped 4 bases and J dropped 9; count of bases not matched to a gene: 13. CDR3 length: 16 amino acids. The CDR3 bases are TGTGCCAGCAGCCTTAGATTAGCGGGAGCAGCCATTGAGCAGTTCTTC. Amino acids: CASSLRLAGAAIEQFF.

V gene TRBV2 combines with J gene TRBJ1-1; D is unresolved. V was pared by 8 bases and J by 1 base, with 17 bases between. CDR1 is SNHLY, CDR2 FYNNEI, per germline. The length of the CDR3 is 15 residues. CDR3 loop: CASGRARRANTEAFF. Here the CDR3 DNA reads TGTGCCAGCGGGAGGGCCAGACGAGCGAACACTGAAGCTTTCTTT.

This rearrangement joins TRBV6-5 to TRBJ2-5; 7 nucleotides match TRBD2. Trimming took 7 bases from V and 4 from J; bases not matched to a gene: 6. CDR3 length: 13 amino acids. Germline V gives CDR1 MNHEY, CDR2 SVGAGI. CDR3 protein: CASTSLALETQYF. The CDR3 nucleotides read TGTGCCAGCACTTCACTAGCGCTAGAGACCCAGTACTTC.

The chain recombines TRBV5-5 with TRBJ2-7, with 10 bases lining up with TRBD1. J gave up 4 bases and V 2 bases, and 6 bases lay outside the gene matches. From germline, CDR1 is SGHKS and CDR2 YYEKEE (reference sequence). The CDR3 extends over 15 amino acids. CDR3 nucleotide sequence: TGTGCCAGCAGCTTCAACCGGGACAGGGGTTACGAGCAGTACTTC. Protein product: CASSFNRDRGYEQYF.

The chain joins TRBV23-1 to TRBJ1-3; D is perhaps TRBD1 (6 bases). TRBV23-1 belongs to the ORF category, with a function that is uncertain. This CDR3 spans 16 amino acids. Trimming removed 6 bases at V and 0 bases at J, with 15 bases between. CDR3 sequence: CASRGGARISGNTIYF. DNA for the CDR3: TGCGCCAGCAGAGGGGGGGCTCGGATCTCTGGAAACACCATATATTTT.

The chain is built from TRBV7-9 and TRBJ2-7, with a weak D call TRBD1 (5 bases). V was shortened by 4 bases and J by 4 bases, with 5 bases between the two germline ends. The CDR3 has 11 amino acids. Germline V gives CDR1 SEHNR, CDR2 FQNEAQ (reference sequence). CDR3 residues: CASSYRYEQYF. The CDR3 bases are TGTGCCAGCAGCTACAGGTACGAGCAGTACTTC. Full variable domain (remainder filled in from reference TRBV7-9 and TRBJ2-7): DTGVSQNPRHKITKRGQNVTFRCDPISEHNRLYWYRQTLGQGPEFLTYFQNEAQLEKSRLLSDRFSAERPKGSFSTLEIQRTEQGDSAMYLCASSYRYEQYFGPGTRLTVT.

CDR3 DNA sequence: TGTGCCAGCTCGGGGGGAACCTACGAGCAGTACTTC. This gives the protein CASSGGTYEQYF. The chain is built from TRBV4-2 and TRBJ2-7; 7 bases align to TRBD2. The germline gives CDR1 LGHNA, CDR2 YNFKEQ. This CDR3 is 12 amino acids long. With 8 bases clipped from V and 2 bases from J, the junction kept 3 bases outside the gene matches.

The V gene is TRBV7-9, the J gene TRBJ2-5; 7 nucleotides agree with TRBD2. J was trimmed by 1 base and V by 1 base; bases with no gene match: 6. The germline gives CDR1 SEHNR, CDR2 FQNEAQ (reference sequence). The CDR3 is 16 residues long. CDR3 DNA sequence: TGTGCCAGCAGCTTAGGGAGCCGGGGGGTCCAAGAGACCCAGTACTTC. As protein: CASSLGSRGVQETQYF.

As to this clone: This CDR3 is also generated by other DNA sequences in the sample. The CDR3 nucleotides are TGTGCCAGCAGTCCAACCAGCGGACCGTCCTACAATGAGCAGTTCTTC. It translates to CASSPTSGPSYNEQFF. The rearrangement uses TRBV28 and TRBJ2-1, with D tentatively TRBD2 (5 bases). Trimming took 5 bases from V and 1 from J, leaving 15 bases between them. The CDR3 is 16 residues long. Germline V gene lookup returns CDR1 MDHEN and CDR2 SYDVKM.

The chain uses TRBV7-3 and TRBJ2-6; the D gene is possibly TRBD2 (6 bases). The CDR3 spans 18 residues. Germline CDR1 reads SGHTA; CDR2 reads FQGTGA. V was cut by 4 bases and J by 0 bases, with 16 bases left in between. This CDR3 is CASSSPSGLSSGANVLTF. The CDR3 DNA follows: TGTGCCAGCAGCTCCCCTTCGGGACTGTCCTCTGGGGCCAACGTCCTGACTTTC. Full variable domain (remainder filled in from reference TRBV7-3 and TRBJ2-6): GAGVSQTPSNKVTEKGKYVELRCDPISGHTALYWYRQSLGQGPEFLIYFQGTGAADDSGLPNDRFFAVRPEGSVSTLKIQRTERGDSAVYLCASSSPSGLSSGANVLTFGAGSRLTVL.

This clone was found a few times. The rearrangement joins TRBV6-1 to TRBJ1-5; TRBD1 matches 8 bases. Unmatched junction bases numbered 7, after V lost 5 bases and J lost 7 bases. This CDR3 is built from 14 residues. Germline V CDR1 and CDR2: MNHNS, SASEGT. CDR3 loop: CASSLDRGPQPQHF. CDR3 bases: TGTGCCAGCAGTCTAGACAGGGGTCCCCAGCCCCAGCATTTT.

V and J are TRBV2 and TRBJ2-2; a weak D match, TRBD1 (6 bases). The CDR3 runs to 15 residues. Per germline, CDR1 SNHLY and CDR2 FYNNEI. Trimming removed 3 bases from V and 0 bases from J, with 8 bases in between. CDR3 DNA: TGTGCCAGCAGTGAGGACAGCGCGAACACCGGGGAGCTGTTTTTT. This translates into CASSEDSANTGELFF. Variable domain in full (rest from reference TRBV2 and TRBJ2-2): EPEVTQTPSHQVTQMGQEVILRCVPISNHLYFYWYRQILGQKVEFLVSFYNNEISEKSEIFDDQFSVERPDGSNFTLKIRSTKLEDSAMYFCASSEDSANTGELFFGEGSRLTVL.

The chain uses TRBV19 and TRBJ1-5; TRBD1 matches at 10 bases. Germline assignment: CDR1 LNHDA and CDR2 SQIVND (reference sequence). Losses at the gene ends were 3 bases for V and 4 bases for J; bases not matched to a gene: 3. There are 15 residues in the CDR3. This CDR3 is CASSIDRGPNQPQHF. DNA of the CDR3: TGTGCCAGTAGTATTGACAGGGGGCCGAATCAGCCCCAGCATTTT. The variable domain in full, with the rest retrieved from reference TRBV19 and TRBJ1-5, is DGGITQSPKYLFRKEGQNVTLSCEQNLNHDAMYWYRQDPGQGLRLIYYSQIVNDFQKGDIAEGYSVSREKKESFPLTVTSAQKNPTAFYLCASSIDRGPNQPQHFGDGTRLSIL.

V is TRBV25-1 and J is TRBJ1-1; weak D call: TRBD1 (5 bases). CDR1 MGHDK and CDR2 SYGVNS come from the germline V gene. The CDR3 totals 12 residues. Trimming took off 6 bases at V and 6 bases at J, with 11 bases between the two ends. In nucleotides, the CDR3 is TGTGCCAGCAGCATTACAGGCGCTGAAGCTTTCTTT. It codes for CASSITGAEAFF.

This clone was counted only a few times. The gene calls are TRBV18 and TRBJ2-2, with TRBD2 identical over 8 bases. Germline V lookup: CDR1 KGHSH, CDR2 LQKENI. The CDR3 extends over 17 amino acids. The J segment lost 0 bases and the V segment lost 1 base, leaving 4 bases of the junction unmatched. CDR3 sequence reads: CASSPRALAANTGELFF. The CDR3 bases are TGTGCCAGCTCACCACGGGCACTAGCGGCGAACACCGGGGAGCTGTTTTTT.